The 4 T cell receptor beta chains listed next were all sequenced from one sample in a study of a mutant IDH1 vaccine in newly diagnosed glioma. The table came from immunoSEQ multiplex PCR; TCRdb's copy has only in-frame clones and leaves some out. The table records tens of thousands of clones, about 80% of them present only once. This sample's time point: baseline, week 1 (first vaccination visit). Specified treatment: pre-vaccination baseline after standard-of-care therapy. The material sequenced was PBMCs, taken from a glioma patient treated with radiotherapy, temozolomide or both. The receptor set was obtained from a man aged 25 to 45 with glioma.

The V call is TRBV10-3, the J call TRBJ1-2, with TRBD1 matching 7 bases. V shed 0 bases, J shed 4 bases, and the junction held 8 bases outside the gene matches. Germline V lookup: CDR1 ENHRY, CDR2 SYGVKD. This CDR3 region has 16 residues. In DNA form, the CDR3 reads TGTGCCATCAGTGAGTCGACAGGGAGGGAACTCTATGGCTACACCTTC. This gives the protein CAISESTGRELYGYTF.

The chain joins TRBV29-1 to TRBJ2-7; D may be TRBD1 (5 bases). The germline V and J ends were trimmed by 4 bases and 1 base, with 14 bases remaining between them. The CDR3 sequence is 14 residues long. The germline CDR1 and CDR2 sequences are SQVTM and ANQGSEA. CDR3 protein: CSVVSLAGSYEQYF. DNA of the CDR3: TGCAGCGTTGTTTCTTTGGCAGGGTCCTACGAGCAGTACTTC.

The gene calls are TRBV27 and TRBJ2-2; 8 bases line up with TRBD1. V lost 5 bases and J lost 6; bases outside the gene matches: 14. The CDR3 totals 17 residues. CDR1 is MNHEY, CDR2 SMNVEV, per germline (reference sequence). Here the CDR3 reads CASSTVQGAGKAGELFF. As DNA, the CDR3 is TGTGCCAGCAGTACCGTTCAGGGGGCCGGGAAAGCCGGGGAGCTGTTTTTT.

This rearrangement joins TRBV27 to TRBJ2-5, with D possibly matching TRBD1 (5 bases). The CDR3 runs to 15 residues. Germline V gene sequence: CDR1 MNHEY, CDR2 SMNVEV (reference sequence). Between the trimmed V and J ends, which lost 5 bases and 1 base, there was a span of 14 bases. CDR3 residues: CASSRTTDIQETQYF. The DNA of the CDR3 is TGTGCCAGCAGTCGCACTACGGACATCCAAGAGACCCAGTACTTC.